The 16 T cell receptor beta chains listed next were all sequenced from one sample in a study of shared clonotypes between healthy human individuals. Naive CD8 cells, CD45RO-negative and positively selected for CCR7, excluded terminally differentiated effector memory CD45RA+ cells. Sequenced by immunoSEQ multiplex PCR; TCRdb stores in-frame clones only, minus some. The table shows some 2.1 million clones, with just under 95% occurring only once. Sequencing input: naive CD8+ T cells sorted from blood. These receptors came from a man between 18 and 35 years old in good health.

The chain links TRBV10-2 to TRBJ2-7; possibly TRBD1 or TRBD2 for D (5 bases each). Trimming took off 6 bases at V and 0 bases at J, with 15 bases between the two ends. The CDR3 consists of 15 residues. Germline V gene data show CDR1 as WSHSY and CDR2 as SAAADI. CDR3 residues: CASSDPGPTSYEQYF. In DNA, the CDR3 is TGCGCCAGCAGCGATCCGGGACCAACCTCCTACGAGCAGTACTTC.

The chain recombines TRBV27 with TRBJ1-2; D perhaps matches TRBD1 (5 bases). The CDR3 covers 16 residues. V lost 1 base and J 0 bases, leaving 12 bases between the germline ends. Per the germline V gene, CDR1 is MNHEY and CDR2 is SMNVEV (reference sequence). CDR3 residues: CASSLFGGSPNYGYTF. In DNA form, the CDR3 reads TGTGCCAGCAGTTTATTCGGGGGAAGCCCTAACTATGGCTACACCTTC.

This clone was seen just once. The chain couples TRBV11-2 to TRBJ2-7; TRBD1 might be the D (7 bases). There are 15 residues in the CDR3. Between the trimmed V and J ends, which lost 6 bases and 6 bases, there was a span of 21 bases. Germline CDR1 reads SGHAT; CDR2 reads FQNNGV. The CDR3 loop reads CASSPPAEGAGEQYF. The CDR3 nucleotides read TGTGCCAGCAGTCCCCCCGCGGAGGGGGCCGGCGAGCAGTACTTC.

This chain joins TRBV6-1 and TRBJ2-7; 10 bases match TRBD1. Germline CDR1 and CDR2: MNHNS and SASEGT. The CDR3 consists of 17 residues. The ends lost 4 bases at V and 3 bases at J; junction bases unmatched: 12. CDR3 region: CASSVHRGTGALYEQYF. CDR3 nucleotides: TGTGCCAGCAGTGTCCACCGGGGGACAGGGGCCCTCTACGAGCAGTACTTC.

CDR3 nucleotide sequence: TGTGCCAGCAGCTTACCCCTCTCTGAAGCTTTCTTT. It specifies CASSLPLSEAFF. This rearrangement joins TRBV7-2 to TRBJ1-1; D remains unclear. Trimming shortened V by 2 bases and J by 6 bases, and 7 bases separated the two germline ends. Germline V gene lookup returns CDR1 SGHTA and CDR2 FQGNSA. The CDR3 spans 12 residues.

The chain employs TRBV6-6 and TRBJ2-3; a weak D match, TRBD2 (6 bases). V shed 0 bases and J shed 6 bases, with 10 bases lying between them. The CDR3 has 14 amino acids. Per the germline V gene, CDR1 is MNHNY and CDR2 is SVGAGI (reference sequence). The CDR3 DNA is TGTGCCAGCAGTTACTCCGGGGAGGTGGATACGCAGTATTTT. Its protein is CASSYSGEVDTQYF.

Only one count was recorded for this clone. The sample contains more than one DNA sequence encoding this CDR3. The V gene is TRBV27, the J gene TRBJ2-3; 12 positions agree with TRBD2. The junction had 1 base not matched to a gene; V was cut back by 8 bases and J by 4 bases. Germline CDR1 MNHEY, CDR2 SMNVEV (reference sequence). This CDR3 contains 13 residues. The CDR3 coding sequence is TGTGCCAGCCGACTAGCGGGGGCAGATACGCAGTATTTT. Its translation is CASRLAGADTQYF.

CDR3 sequence: CASSLETGNYGYTF. The DNA of the CDR3 is TGTGCCAGCAGCTTAGAGACAGGGAACTATGGCTACACCTTC. The V and J genes are TRBV7-9 and TRBJ1-2; TRBD1 agrees at 7 bases. V shed 1 base, J shed 2 bases, and the junction held 1 base outside the gene matches. This CDR3 region has 14 residues. The V gene's germline CDR1 is SEHNR and CDR2 FQNEAQ (reference sequence).

The rearrangement links TRBV13 to TRBJ2-7; 7 bases are shared with TRBD2. In germline, CDR1 is PRHDT, CDR2 FYEKMQ (reference sequence). Germline trimming cut 0 bases from V and 6 bases from J; bases unmatched to any gene: 11. This CDR3 has 16 amino acids. In nucleotides, the CDR3 is TGTGCCAGCAGCTTAGGGTCGCGGGGGTCGCTGAGCGAGCAGTACTTC. Translated: CASSLGSRGSLSEQYF.

The chain joins TRBV5-5 to TRBJ1-2; 7 bases are a match to TRBD1. Trimming at V came to 1 base and at J to 4 bases, leaving 7 bases not matched to a gene. The CDR3 is 15 residues long. CDR1 and CDR2 (germline): SGHKS, YYEKEE (reference sequence). The CDR3 loop reads CASSLIGGTVYGYTF. The CDR3 coding sequence is TGTGCCAGCAGCTTGATTGGAGGGACAGTCTATGGCTACACCTTC.

As concerns this clone: The sample has other DNA sequences that encode this CDR3 too. As DNA, the CDR3 is TGTGCCAGCAGCTTAAGCGGGAGCTACGAGCAGTACTTC. It translates to CASSLSGSYEQYF. The V gene is TRBV7-2, the J gene TRBJ2-7; TRBD2 agrees at 8 bases. Looked up from germline, CDR1 is SGHTA and CDR2 is FQGNSA. The V segment lost 2 bases and the J segment 3 bases; nucleotides outside the gene matches: 0. This CDR3 contains 13 residues.

The chain links TRBV5-4 to TRBJ2-7, with TRBD2 as a possible D gene (6 bases). CDR3 size: 14 residues. V lost 4 bases and J 2 bases, leaving 13 bases between the germline ends. From germline, CDR1 is SGHNT and CDR2 YYREEE (reference sequence). CDR3 region: CASSPGSGAYEQYF. The CDR3 region has the DNA TGTGCCAGCAGCCCTGGGTCGGGGGCCTACGAGCAGTACTTC.

Only one count was recorded for this clone. In nucleotides, the CDR3 is TGTGCCAGCAGCCATGGACAGGGTCTAGGAGGAGAGACCCAGTACTTC. Translated, it gives CASSHGQGLGGETQYF. The chain uses TRBV7-6 and TRBJ2-5; 8 positions match TRBD1. The CDR3 is made up of 16 amino acids. CDR1 is SGHVS, CDR2 FNYEAQ, per germline. The trim removed 5 bases at V and 4 bases at J, leaving 12 bases unmatched.

This chain uses TRBV30 with TRBJ1-3, with D possibly TRBD1 on 5 matching bases. CDR3 length: 15 amino acids. Germline CDR1 GTSNPN, CDR2 SVGIG (reference sequence). Trimming removed 4 bases from V and 1 base from J, with 14 bases in between. The CDR3 bases are TGTGCCTGGACTACCGGGGCTTTATCTGGAAACACCATATATTTT. This sequence encodes CAWTTGALSGNTIYF.

The chain uses TRBV5-4 and TRBJ2-7; D is uncertain. V dropped 3 bases and J dropped 1 base, with 11 bases sitting between them. Germline V gene lookup returns CDR1 SGHNT and CDR2 YYREEE (reference sequence). This CDR3 comprises 14 residues. The CDR3 region is CASSSRYVSYEQYF. DNA of the CDR3: TGTGCCAGCAGCTCCCGTTACGTTTCCTACGAGCAGTACTTC.

The chain joins TRBV11-2 to TRBJ2-7; TRBD2 matches 11 bases. CDR1 is SGHAT, CDR2 FQNNGV, per germline. This CDR3 contains 17 residues. The trim removed 5 bases at V and 3 bases at J, leaving 12 bases unmatched. In DNA form, the CDR3 reads TGTGCCAGCAGCCCTACCGCCCTTAGCGGGGGGGTCTACGAGCAGTACTTC. This encodes CASSPTALSGGVYEQYF.